What follows are 8 T cell receptor beta chains derived from one specimen sequenced in a study of T cells in Graves' hyperthyroidism and ophthalmopathy. There were TCR beta CDR3 regions amplified from RNA transcripts. Researchers ran a first-round RT-PCR on the TCR CDR3 using the HTBI primer set. TCRdb recomputed calls from the multiplex PCR reads with MiXCR, one row per CDR3 protein. The data show a few hundred thousand distinct CDR3 sequences, 15% to 20% seen once. Input material: blood. These receptor sequences come from a woman aged 35 to 49 with Graves' ophthalmopathy.

As regards this clonotype: A single base separates this from a much larger clone, so it may be a read error. This chain joins TRBV30 and TRBJ1-1, with D unclear. The CDR3 covers 11 residues. Trimming cost V 5 bases and J 8 bases, with 12 bases left between them. Germline values: CDR1 GTSNPN, CDR2 SVGIG (reference sequence). The CDR3 reads CAWGLINEAFF. CDR3 coding DNA: TGTGCCTGGGGCCTTATAAACGAAGCTTTCTTT. Complete variable domain (other parts from reference TRBV30 and TRBJ1-1): SQTIHQWPATLVQPVGSPLSLECTVEGTSNPNLYWYRQAAGRGLQLLFYSVGIGQISSEVPQNLSASRPQDRQFILSSKKLLLSDSGFYLCAWGLINEAFFGQGTRLTVV.

This clonotype was seen a few times. The V call is TRBV7-2, the J call TRBJ2-1; 8 bases fit TRBD1. The CDR3 extends over 14 amino acids. With V trimmed by 5 bases and J by 3 bases, 3 bases remained unmatched. Germline CDR1 SGHTA, CDR2 FQGNSA. CDR3 amino acids: CASSRTGFYNEQFF. In DNA, the CDR3 is TGTGCCAGCAGCCGGACAGGGTTCTACAATGAGCAGTTCTTC. Variable domain in full (rest from reference TRBV7-2 and TRBJ2-1): GAGVSQSPSNKVTEKGKDVELRCDPISGHTALYWYRQSLGQGLEFLIYFQGNSAPDKSGLPSDRFSAERTGGSVSTLTIQRTQQEDSAVYLCASSRTGFYNEQFFGPGTRLTVL.

The chain couples TRBV7-9 to TRBJ2-1; D remains ambiguous. CDR1 is SEHNR, CDR2 FQNEAQ, per germline (reference sequence). The CDR3 length is 14 residues. V was shortened by 7 bases and J by 9 bases, with 19 bases between the two germline ends. The DNA of the CDR3 is TGTGCCAGCACCCCCCCCCCCCCCCCCACTGAGCAGTTCTTC. It is translated as CASTPPPPPTEQFF.

This clonotype showed up just a few times. This chain links TRBV2 with TRBJ2-3; D unresolved. CDR3 length: 15 residues. Trimming stripped 2 bases from V and 0 bases from J, with 9 bases between. From germline, CDR1 is SNHLY and CDR2 FYNNEI. In DNA form, the CDR3 reads TGTGCCAGCAGTGAACAGGCACTCAGCACAGATACGCAGTATTTT. Protein product: CASSEQALSTDTQYF.

J is TRBJ2-7 and V is TRBV20-1, with no clear D. V was pared by 3 bases and J by 0 bases, with 9 bases between. The CDR3 length is 13 residues. Germline loops: CDR1 DFQATT, CDR2 SNEGSKA (reference sequence). CDR3 in amino acids: CSASRQNSYEQYF. CDR3 in DNA: TGCAGTGCTAGTAGGCAAAACTCCTACGAGCAGTACTTC.

This clonotype occurred many times. This chain joins TRBV11-2 and TRBJ2-3, with D uncertain. Germline-derived CDR1 and CDR2 are SGHAT and FQNNGV. This CDR3 is built from 12 residues. The V gene lost 2 bases and the J gene lost 2 bases, with 2 bases spanning the gap. The CDR3 spells CASSLNTDTQYF. Here the CDR3 DNA reads TGTGCCAGCAGCTTAAACACAGATACGCAGTATTTT.

This clonotype was observed at least ten times. The genes are TRBV27 and TRBJ2-7, with D possibly matching TRBD1 (6 bases). V lost 4 bases and J 4 bases, leaving 14 bases between the germline ends. CDR1 is MNHEY and CDR2 is SMNVEV in the germline V gene (reference sequence). The CDR3 has 14 amino acids. The DNA of the CDR3 is TGTGCCAGCAGTTCATCGGGACACTTATACGAGCAGTACTTC. It codes for CASSSSGHLYEQYF.

This clonotype occurred many times. The chain combines TRBV7-9 with TRBJ2-5, with a weak D call TRBD1 (6 bases). This CDR3 comprises 15 residues. Between the trimmed V and J ends, which lost 1 base and 1 base, there was a span of 10 bases. CDR1 SEHNR and CDR2 FQNEAQ come from the germline V gene (reference sequence). CDR3 DNA sequence: TGTGCCAGCAGCTTAGTGGGGGCAGCCCAAGAGACCCAGTACTTC. Translating gives CASSLVGAAQETQYF. The entire variable domain, with the rest obtained from reference TRBV7-9 and TRBJ2-5, is as follows: DTGVSQNPRHKITKRGQNVTFRCDPISEHNRLYWYRQTLGQGPEFLTYFQNEAQLEKSRLLSDRFSAERPKGSFSTLEIQRTEQGDSAMYLCASSLVGAAQETQYFGPGTRLLVL.